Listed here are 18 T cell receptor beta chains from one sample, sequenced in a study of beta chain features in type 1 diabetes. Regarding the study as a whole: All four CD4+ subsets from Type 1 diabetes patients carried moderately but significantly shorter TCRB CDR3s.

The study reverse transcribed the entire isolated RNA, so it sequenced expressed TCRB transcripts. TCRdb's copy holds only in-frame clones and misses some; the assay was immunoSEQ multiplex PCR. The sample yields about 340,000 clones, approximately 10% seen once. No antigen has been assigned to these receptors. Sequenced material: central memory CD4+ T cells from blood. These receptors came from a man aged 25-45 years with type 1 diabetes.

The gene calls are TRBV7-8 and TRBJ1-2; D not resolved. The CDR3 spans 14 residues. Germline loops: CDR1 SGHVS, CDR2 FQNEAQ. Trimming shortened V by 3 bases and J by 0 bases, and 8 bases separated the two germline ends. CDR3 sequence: CASSLGSTNYGYTF. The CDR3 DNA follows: TGTGCCAGCAGCTTGGGCAGTACTAACTATGGCTACACCTTC.

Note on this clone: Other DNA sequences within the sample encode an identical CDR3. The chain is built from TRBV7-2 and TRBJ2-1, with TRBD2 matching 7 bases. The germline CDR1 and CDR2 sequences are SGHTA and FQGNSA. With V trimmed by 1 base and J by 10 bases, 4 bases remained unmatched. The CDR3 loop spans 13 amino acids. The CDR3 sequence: CASSLVRGDEQFF. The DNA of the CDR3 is TGTGCCAGCAGCTTAGTCCGGGGGGACGAGCAGTTCTTC.

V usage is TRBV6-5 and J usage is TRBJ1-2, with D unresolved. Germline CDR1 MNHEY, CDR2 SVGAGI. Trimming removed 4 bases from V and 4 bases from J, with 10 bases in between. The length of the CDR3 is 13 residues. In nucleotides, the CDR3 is TGTGCCAGCAGTTTAGGACGGTTCTATGGCTACACCTTC. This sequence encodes CASSLGRFYGYTF.

CDR3 nucleotide sequence: TGTGCCAGCAGCCCTAGCACGACTAGCACAGATACGCAGTATTTT. As protein: CASSPSTTSTDTQYF. This rearrangement joins TRBV25-1 to TRBJ2-3, with D perhaps matching TRBD2 (5 bases). Trimming stripped 6 bases from V and 0 bases from J, with 13 bases between. Germline V CDR1 and CDR2: MGHDK, SYGVNS. CDR3 length: 15 residues.

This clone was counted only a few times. CDR3 region: CASSLTGNTEAFF. CDR3 nucleotide sequence: TGTGCCAGCAGCTTGACGGGGAACACTGAAGCTTTCTTT. This chain links TRBV11-2 with TRBJ1-1; the D is unclear. The germline V gene encodes CDR1 SGHAT and CDR2 FQNNGV. The CDR3 loop spans 13 amino acids. V lost 3 bases, J lost 1 base, and 6 bases lay in between.

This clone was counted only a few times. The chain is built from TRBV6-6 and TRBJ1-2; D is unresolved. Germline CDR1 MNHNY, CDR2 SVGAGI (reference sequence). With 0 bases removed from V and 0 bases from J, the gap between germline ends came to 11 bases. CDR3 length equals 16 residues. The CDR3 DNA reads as TGTGCCAGCAGTTACTCTTCCAGGCTCGCTAACTATGGCTACACCTTC. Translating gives CASSYSSRLANYGYTF.

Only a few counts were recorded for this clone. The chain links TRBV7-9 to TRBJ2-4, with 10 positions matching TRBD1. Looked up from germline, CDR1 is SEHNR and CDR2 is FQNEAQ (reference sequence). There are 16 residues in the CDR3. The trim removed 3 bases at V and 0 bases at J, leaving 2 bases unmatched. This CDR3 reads CASSLGQGLAKNIQYF. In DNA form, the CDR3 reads TGTGCCAGCAGCTTGGGACAGGGGCTAGCCAAAAACATTCAGTACTTC.

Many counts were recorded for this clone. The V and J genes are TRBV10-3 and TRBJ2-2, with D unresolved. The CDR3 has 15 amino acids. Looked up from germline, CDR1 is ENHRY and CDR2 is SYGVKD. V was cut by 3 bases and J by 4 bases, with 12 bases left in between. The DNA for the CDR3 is TGTGCCATCAGTGATCAAAGGGCTGGCACCGGGGAGCTGTTTTTT. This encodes CAISDQRAGTGELFF.

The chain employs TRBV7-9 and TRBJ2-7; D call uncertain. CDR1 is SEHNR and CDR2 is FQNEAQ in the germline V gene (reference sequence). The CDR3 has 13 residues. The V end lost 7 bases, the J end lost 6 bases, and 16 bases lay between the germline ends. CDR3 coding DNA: TGTGCCAGCACCCCAGAGCCTCGCGGCGAGCAGTACTTC. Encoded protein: CASTPEPRGEQYF. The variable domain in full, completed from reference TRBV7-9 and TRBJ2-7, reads DTGVSQNPRHKITKRGQNVTFRCDPISEHNRLYWYRQTLGQGPEFLTYFQNEAQLEKSRLLSDRFSAERPKGSFSTLEIQRTEQGDSAMYLCASTPEPRGEQYFGPGTRLTVT.

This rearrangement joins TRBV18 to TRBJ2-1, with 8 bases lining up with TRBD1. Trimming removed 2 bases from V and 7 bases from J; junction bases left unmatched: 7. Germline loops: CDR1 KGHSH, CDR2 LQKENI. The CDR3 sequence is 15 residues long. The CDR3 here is CASSPGQGAYNEQFF. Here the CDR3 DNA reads TGTGCCAGCTCACCAGGGCAGGGGGCGTATAATGAGCAGTTCTTC.

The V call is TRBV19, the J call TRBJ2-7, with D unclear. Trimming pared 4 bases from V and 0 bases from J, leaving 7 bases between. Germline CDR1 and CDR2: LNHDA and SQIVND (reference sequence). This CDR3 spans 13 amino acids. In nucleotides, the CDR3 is TGTGCCAGTAGTACTCCTGCCTCCTACGAGCAGTACTTC. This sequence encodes CASSTPASYEQYF.

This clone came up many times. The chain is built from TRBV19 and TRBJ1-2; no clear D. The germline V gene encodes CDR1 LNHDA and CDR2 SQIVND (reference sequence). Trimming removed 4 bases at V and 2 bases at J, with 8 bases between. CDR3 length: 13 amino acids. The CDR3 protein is CASSTDGNYGYTF. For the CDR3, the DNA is TGTGCCAGTAGTACGGACGGGAACTATGGCTACACCTTC.

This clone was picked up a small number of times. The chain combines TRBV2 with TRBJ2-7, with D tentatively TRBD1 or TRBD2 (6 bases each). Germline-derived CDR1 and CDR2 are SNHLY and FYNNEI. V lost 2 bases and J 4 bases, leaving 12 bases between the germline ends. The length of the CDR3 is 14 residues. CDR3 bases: TGTGCCAGCAGTGAATCCCAGGGGAGGTACGAGCAGTACTTC. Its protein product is CASSESQGRYEQYF.

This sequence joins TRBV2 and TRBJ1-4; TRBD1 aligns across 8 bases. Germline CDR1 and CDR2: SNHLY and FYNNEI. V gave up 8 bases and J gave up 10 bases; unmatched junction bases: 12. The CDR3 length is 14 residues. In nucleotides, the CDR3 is TGTGCCAGCCACACGGACAGGGAAATTGCAAAACTGTTTTTT. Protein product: CASHTDREIAKLFF.

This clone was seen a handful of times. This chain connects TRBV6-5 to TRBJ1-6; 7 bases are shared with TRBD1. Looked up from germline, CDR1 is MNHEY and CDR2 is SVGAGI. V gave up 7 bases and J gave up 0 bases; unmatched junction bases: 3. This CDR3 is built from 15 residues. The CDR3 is CASMTGSSYNSPLHF. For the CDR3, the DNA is TGTGCCAGCATGACAGGGAGCTCCTATAATTCACCCCTCCACTTT.

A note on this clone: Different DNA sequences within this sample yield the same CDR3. CDR3 in DNA: TGTGCCAGCAGCCGACAGGGTAGACAAGAGACCCAGTACTTC. Translating gives CASSRQGRQETQYF. J is TRBJ2-5 and V is TRBV11-2; TRBD1 matches 7 bases. Per the germline V gene, CDR1 is SGHAT and CDR2 is FQNNGV. Unmatched junction bases numbered 5, after V lost 5 bases and J lost 2 bases. The length of the CDR3 is 14 residues.

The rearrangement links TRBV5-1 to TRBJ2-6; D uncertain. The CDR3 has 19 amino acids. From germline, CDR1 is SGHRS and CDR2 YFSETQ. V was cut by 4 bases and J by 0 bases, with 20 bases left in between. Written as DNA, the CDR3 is TGCGCCAGCAGCCCTGACCCAGCCACTTCCCCCTCTGGGGCCAACGTCCTGACTTTC. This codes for CASSPDPATSPSGANVLTF.

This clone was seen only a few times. The CDR3 region has the DNA TGCGCCAGCAGCTGGGGACAGGAGGGAAACAATGAGCAGTTCTTC. This translates into CASSWGQEGNNEQFF. This rearrangement joins TRBV5-1 to TRBJ2-1; TRBD1 agrees at 8 bases. With 3 bases clipped from V and 5 bases from J, the junction kept 7 bases outside the gene matches. CDR3 length equals 15 residues. CDR1 and CDR2 (germline): SGHRS, YFSETQ.